This T cell receptor beta chain was sequenced in a study of blood T cells in healthy people across ages. This CDR3 has 14 amino acids. V was pared by 1 base and J by 2 bases, with 5 bases between. Every donor gave approximately 10 milliliters of peripheral blood. Primers used in a second PCR of roughly 6 to 11 cycles were a sample-barcoded 5' primer and a J-beta primer mix. There were at least 3 million CDR3-containing paired-end reads obtained from each sample. TCRdb passed the 5' RACE reads through MiXCR, listing each CDR3 protein once. The repertoire holds 550,000 to 750,000 distinct CDR3 sequences, with under 25% as singletons. This clonotype was seen ten or more times.

This chain links TRBV12-3 or TRBV12-4 with TRBJ2-2; TRBD1 might be the D (5 bases). The sample was blood. The receptor was isolated from a man aged 65-85 years in good health. This CDR3 is CASSLGTNTGELFF. The CDR3 coding sequence is TGTGCCAGCAGTTTAGGGACAAACACCGGGGAGCTGTTTTTT.